This T cell receptor beta chain was obtained from a study of radiation and T cells in renal cell carcinoma. Assay: immunoSEQ multiplex PCR; the TCRdb copy retains only in-frame clones and omits some. The sample has some 130,000 clones; around four fifths are singletons. Trimming left V 2 bases short and J 0 bases short, with 5 bases between. The CDR3 consists of 13 residues. Looked up from germline, CDR1 is LNHNV and CDR2 is YYDKDF (reference sequence). Specified time point: blood 2 weeks post-SBRT. Treatment: 15 Gy SBRT to primary tumor, nephrectomy 4 weeks later. The receptor's source is an older woman with renal cell carcinoma. The rearrangement links TRBV15 to TRBJ2-7; unclear D gene. The sample here was blood, taken from a patient whose treatment included radiotherapy and nephrectomy. The CDR3 DNA reads TGTGCCACCAGCAGACCCGACTCCTACGAGCAGTACTTC. It is translated as CATSRPDSYEQYF.